The 27 T cell receptor beta chains given below trace back to one sample, sequenced in a study of blood T cell repertoires in COVID-19. Assay used: immunoSEQ multiplex PCR; TCRdb lists only in-frame clones, some missing. The sample yields 200,000 to 300,000 clones, 87% seen once. The sample was peripheral blood. The receptors shown here come from a man aged 55 to 69 who had recovered from COVID-19.

The rearrangement uses TRBV18 and TRBJ2-7; TRBD1 agrees at 8 bases. Per germline, CDR1 KGHSH and CDR2 LQKENI. After removal of 3 bases from V and 4 bases from J, the junction contained 5 bases not matched to a gene. The CDR3 totals 14 residues. In nucleotides, the CDR3 is TGTGCCAGCTCACCCTCCAGGACAGGGTACGAGCAGTACTTC. This codes for CASSPSRTGYEQYF.

The V call is TRBV25-1, the J call TRBJ1-5; maybe TRBD1 (6 bases). The CDR3 covers 13 residues. V shed 5 bases and J shed 5 bases, with 10 bases lying between them. CDR1 is MGHDK, CDR2 SYGVNS, per germline. CDR3 protein: CASSTGIYQPQHF. The CDR3 coding sequence is TGTGCCAGCAGTACAGGGATTTATCAGCCCCAGCATTTT.

This clone showed up just a few times. The chain has TRBV3-1 (or the pseudogene TRBV3-2) and TRBJ1-6; TRBD1 matches at 9 bases. J was trimmed by 8 bases and V by 9 bases; bases with no gene match: 5. The germline CDR1 and CDR2 sequences are LGHDT and YNNKEL (reference sequence). CDR3 size: 13 residues. This CDR3 is CASRTGEDSPLHF. The CDR3 DNA is TGTGCCAGTCGGACAGGGGAAGATTCACCCCTCCACTTT.

Details on this clone: In the same sample, other DNA sequences code for this CDR3. V is TRBV18 and J is TRBJ1-5, with 9 bases lining up with TRBD1. In germline, CDR1 is KGHSH, CDR2 LQKENI. The CDR3 runs to 14 residues. V lost 3 bases to trimming and J lost 4 bases; unmatched junction nucleotides: 1. CDR3 sequence reads: CASSPGQGNQPQHF. The CDR3 bases are TGTGCCAGCTCACCGGGACAGGGAAATCAGCCCCAGCATTTT.

This sequence joins TRBV7-8 and TRBJ2-7; TRBD1 agrees at 7 bases. CDR1 SGHVS and CDR2 FQNEAQ come from the germline V gene. Trimming removed 4 bases from V and 3 bases from J; junction bases left unmatched: 6. CDR3 length: 14 amino acids. CDR3 nucleotides: TGTGCCAGCAGCTCTACCGGGACAGTCTACGAGCAGTACTTC. It specifies CASSSTGTVYEQYF.

The chain joins TRBV27 to TRBJ2-7; 8 nucleotides line up with TRBD2. The junction had 7 bases not matched to a gene; V was cut back by 4 bases and J by 2 bases. Germline V gives CDR1 MNHEY, CDR2 SMNVEV (reference sequence). This CDR3 has 15 amino acids. CDR3 residues: CASSYLRGGTYEQYF. The CDR3 DNA sequence: TGTGCCAGCAGTTACCTACGCGGGGGGACCTACGAGCAGTACTTC.

CDR3 DNA sequence: TGTGCCAGCACCGCCAGGACAGGGGACCAGCCCCAGCATTTT. It is translated as CASTARTGDQPQHF. The chain links TRBV6-5 to TRBJ1-5; 9 bases agree with TRBD1. CDR1 MNHEY and CDR2 SVGAGI come from the germline V gene. V lost 7 bases and J lost 7; bases outside the gene matches: 8. The CDR3 consists of 14 residues.

The chain carries TRBV3-1 (or the pseudogene TRBV3-2) and TRBJ2-5, with D tentatively TRBD1 (6 bases). Per the germline V gene, CDR1 is LGHDT and CDR2 is YNNKEL (reference sequence). The CDR3 length is 14 residues. V shed 1 base and J shed 2 bases, with 8 bases lying between them. CDR3 in DNA: TGTGCCAGCAGCCAAGCGGGGACACAAGAGACCCAGTACTTC. It translates to CASSQAGTQETQYF.

The chain recombines TRBV5-1 with TRBJ2-2, with 8 bases fitting TRBD2. CDR1 is SGHRS and CDR2 is YFSETQ in the germline V gene. The CDR3 has 15 residues. V lost 2 bases to trimming and J lost 4 bases; unmatched junction nucleotides: 4. The CDR3 loop is CASSFETSVTGELFF. CDR3 DNA sequence: TGCGCCAGCAGCTTCGAGACTAGCGTCACCGGGGAGCTGTTTTTT.

This clone is a singleton in its sample. The chain combines TRBV24-1 with TRBJ1-2; TRBD1 agrees at 10 bases. CDR3 size: 14 residues. The germline gives CDR1 KGHDR, CDR2 SFDVKD. Germline trimming cut 6 bases from V and 8 bases from J; bases unmatched to any gene: 8. CDR3 sequence: CATSRDRGSRGYTF. The CDR3 region has the DNA TGTGCCACCAGTCGGGACAGGGGATCGAGAGGCTACACCTTC.

Turning to this clone: This sample also contains other DNA sequences that code for the same CDR3. The V and J genes are TRBV5-1 and TRBJ1-1; 9 nucleotides align to TRBD1. Germline V lookup: CDR1 SGHRS, CDR2 YFSETQ. Losses at the gene ends were 5 bases for V and 2 bases for J; bases not matched to a gene: 1. The CDR3 contains 13 residues. CDR3 DNA sequence: TGCGCCAGCAGGGACAGGGGAAACACTGAAGCTTTCTTT. This translates into CASRDRGNTEAFF.

The chain uses TRBV28 and TRBJ2-7; 9 bases agree with TRBD1. CDR1 is MDHEN, CDR2 SYDVKM, per germline. Trimming cost V 6 bases and J 2 bases; bases outside gene matches: 11. The CDR3 loop spans 16 amino acids. The CDR3 sequence: CASSRSDGTGTYEQYF. In nucleotides, the CDR3 is TGTGCCAGCAGCCGATCTGACGGGACAGGGACCTACGAGCAGTACTTC.

As regards this clone: The identical CDR3 is also encoded by other nucleotide sequences in the sample. The chain joins TRBV5-1 to TRBJ2-5, with TRBD2 matching 9 bases. This CDR3 has 13 residues. CDR1 and CDR2 (germline): SGHRS, YFSETQ. The V and J ends lost 3 bases and 5 bases, in that order; junction bases with no gene match: 2. This chain's CDR3 is CASSSLAGETQYF. The CDR3 DNA sequence: TGCGCCAGCAGCTCACTAGCGGGTGAGACCCAGTACTTC.

The rearrangement uses TRBV11-2 and TRBJ1-5, with TRBD1 identical over 10 bases. Germline-derived CDR1 and CDR2 are SGHAT and FQNNGV. The V gene end was trimmed by 3 bases and the J gene end by 4 bases; junction bases not matched to a gene: 3. This CDR3 has 15 amino acids. The CDR3 DNA reads TGTGCCAGCAGCTTGGCGGGACAGGGGAATCAGCCCCAGCATTTT. Amino acid sequence: CASSLAGQGNQPQHF.

This clone appeared once. The chain carries TRBV5-5 and TRBJ2-3, with D possibly TRBD2 on 6 matching bases. The CDR3 extends over 14 amino acids. Per germline, CDR1 SGHKS and CDR2 YYEKEE (reference sequence). V was clipped by 7 bases and J by 4 bases, with 16 bases between them. This CDR3 reads CASEGGWLSDTQYF. The CDR3 nucleotides read TGTGCCAGCGAAGGAGGGTGGCTCTCAGATACGCAGTATTTT.

The chain uses TRBV3-1 (or the pseudogene TRBV3-2) and TRBJ1-1; the D is unclear. CDR1 is LGHDT, CDR2 YNNKEL, per germline (reference sequence). Trimming removed 4 bases at V and 0 bases at J, with 12 bases between. This CDR3 is built from 15 residues. CDR3 nucleotides: TGTGCCAGCAGCCGGGCCCGGGAGTTGAACACTGAAGCTTTCTTT. This gives the protein CASSRARELNTEAFF.

The chain has TRBV6-5 and TRBJ1-1, with 8 nucleotides matching TRBD1. This CDR3 is 13 amino acids long. Per the germline V gene, CDR1 is MNHEY and CDR2 is SVGAGI. V trimming: 8 bases; J trimming: 6 bases; junction bases outside the gene matches: 8. CDR3 nucleotides: TGTGCCAGCGGGGGACAGGTCCGCCCTGAAGCTTTCTTT. This translates into CASGGQVRPEAFF.

The genes are TRBV9 and TRBJ2-3; TRBD2 is a possible D gene (5 bases). Trimming took 1 base from V and 5 from J, leaving 14 bases between them. CDR1 is SGDLS and CDR2 is YYNGEE in the germline V gene. The CDR3 is made up of 15 amino acids. As DNA, the CDR3 is TGTGCCAGCAGCGTATTAGGGAGTTCAGTAGATACGCAGTATTTT. The encoded protein is CASSVLGSSVDTQYF.

The V gene is TRBV7-9, the J gene TRBJ2-2; 10 nucleotides match TRBD2. J gave up 4 bases and V 6 bases, and 11 bases lay outside the gene matches. The length of the CDR3 is 17 residues. Germline CDR1 SEHNR, CDR2 FQNEAQ (reference sequence). CDR3: CASSRGVAGGGTGELFF. DNA of the CDR3: TGTGCCAGCAGTCGCGGCGTAGCGGGGGGCGGCACCGGGGAGCTGTTTTTT.

The CDR3 coding sequence is TGTGCCACCTCGACAGGGGACTATGGCTACACCTTC. It specifies CATSTGDYGYTF. This chain links TRBV24-1 with TRBJ1-2; the match to TRBD1 covers 8 bases. Germline V lookup: CDR1 KGHDR, CDR2 SFDVKD. Trimming removed 9 bases from V and 3 bases from J; junction bases left unmatched: 2. The CDR3 totals 12 residues.

V usage is TRBV4-2 and J usage is TRBJ2-3; D is unclear. Trimming took off 0 bases at V and 1 base at J, with 5 bases between the two ends. Germline assignment: CDR1 LGHNA and CDR2 YNFKEQ. This CDR3 contains 14 residues. CDR3 sequence reads: CASSQDAGTDTQYF. CDR3 bases: TGTGCCAGCAGCCAAGATGCGGGCACAGATACGCAGTATTTT.

This sequence joins TRBV2 and TRBJ2-3, with 7 bases that match TRBD1. After removal of 9 bases from V and 5 bases from J, the junction contained 11 bases not matched to a gene. Germline CDR1 SNHLY, CDR2 FYNNEI. The CDR3 consists of 14 residues. In nucleotides, the CDR3 is TGTGCCAGTACCCGGGACAGAATTAGAGATACGCAGTATTTT. The encoded protein is CASTRDRIRDTQYF. Drawing the rest from reference TRBV2 and TRBJ2-3, the complete variable domain is EPEVTQTPSHQVTQMGQEVILRCVPISNHLYFYWYRQILGQKVEFLVSFYNNEISEKSEIFDDQFSVERPDGSNFTLKIRSTKLEDSAMYFCASTRDRIRDTQYFGPGTRLTVL.

V gene TRBV9 combines with J gene TRBJ2-1; no reliable D call. Looked up from germline, CDR1 is SGDLS and CDR2 is YYNGEE. The V and J ends lost 7 bases and 6 bases respectively, with 20 bases between them. The CDR3 spans 15 residues. The CDR3 is CASANSPNPFNEQFF. The CDR3 bases are TGTGCCAGCGCCAACTCCCCCAATCCGTTCAATGAGCAGTTCTTC.

This chain links TRBV2 with TRBJ2-3, with D perhaps matching TRBD2 (6 bases). Germline CDR1 reads SNHLY; CDR2 reads FYNNEI. Trimming left V 3 bases short and J 0 bases short, with 22 bases between. The CDR3 spans 19 residues. In DNA, the CDR3 is TGTGCCAGCAGTGACCTTGTCGGCGGTGCGGGGTCTAGCACAGATACGCAGTATTTT. Protein sequence: CASSDLVGGAGSSTDTQYF.

V gene TRBV5-1 combines with J gene TRBJ2-3; 11 nucleotides line up with TRBD2. V was pared by 2 bases and J by 1 base, with 6 bases of the junction left unmatched. This CDR3 has 17 residues. Germline lookup yields CDR1 SGHRS and CDR2 YFSETQ. In DNA form, the CDR3 reads TGCGCCAGCAGCTTACTAGCGGGGGTCCTCCGCACAGATACGCAGTATTTT. Translation gives CASSLLAGVLRTDTQYF.

This rearrangement joins TRBV5-1 to TRBJ2-3; TRBD2 matches 15 bases. The CDR3 covers 17 residues. Per germline, CDR1 SGHRS and CDR2 YFSETQ. The J segment lost 5 bases and the V segment lost 4 bases, leaving 8 bases of the junction unmatched. CDR3 in DNA: TGCGCCAGCAGCCCGGGACTAGCGGGGGGCCGTTTAGATACGCAGTATTTT. It specifies CASSPGLAGGRLDTQYF.

This clone showed up just once. The chain has TRBV18 and TRBJ2-1; D might be TRBD1 (6 bases). The CDR3 covers 16 residues. CDR1 is KGHSH and CDR2 is LQKENI in the germline V gene. V lost 0 bases and J 6 bases, leaving 15 bases between the germline ends. The CDR3 coding sequence is TGTGCCAGCTCACCACCGCTAGCACAGGGCCTCAATGAGCAGTTCTTC. It translates to CASSPPLAQGLNEQFF.